The 21 T cell receptor beta chains below were found in one sample sequenced in a study of identical twins. Each CDR3 protein is one row after TCRdb ran MiXCR on the 5' RACE reads. This sample has 450,000 to 600,000 distinct CDR3 sequences, with about a fifth found just once. These data are also associated with another study on yellow fever vaccine responses in identical twins.

Input material: CD4+ T cells sorted from blood. These receptors all stem from a woman between 18 and 29 years old in good health.

This chain connects TRBV20-1 to TRBJ2-3, with 10 nucleotides matching TRBD2. The CDR3 is 13 amino acids. Germline V gene data show CDR1 as DFQATT and CDR2 as SNEGSKA (reference sequence). V dropped 6 bases and J dropped 4; count of bases not matched to a gene: 4. The DNA of the CDR3 is TGCAGTGCCTTAGCGGGGGGCTCAGATACGCAGTATTTT. Residues: CSALAGGSDTQYF.

This clonotype showed up just a few times. This rearrangement joins TRBV4-1 to TRBJ2-7; 7 nucleotides match TRBD2. CDR3 size: 18 residues. J gave up 4 bases and V 3 bases, and 18 bases lay outside the gene matches. The V gene's germline CDR1 is MGHRA and CDR2 YSYEKL. The CDR3 loop reads CASSQHERGRGGSYEQYF. The CDR3 DNA reads as TGCGCCAGCAGCCAGCACGAGCGCGGGAGAGGAGGGTCGTACGAGCAGTACTTC.

This clonotype was counted between two and nine times. V is TRBV20-1 and J is TRBJ2-1; possibly TRBD1 for D (6 bases). Between the trimmed V and J ends, which lost 6 bases and 0 bases, there was a span of 12 bases. The CDR3 runs 14 residues. CDR1 is DFQATT and CDR2 is SNEGSKA in the germline V gene (reference sequence). CDR3 residues: CSASRGFSYNEQFF. DNA for the CDR3: TGCAGTGCAAGCAGGGGTTTCTCCTACAATGAGCAGTTCTTC.

The gene calls are TRBV29-1 and TRBJ2-5; possible D gene TRBD2, 5 bases. V lost 1 base to trimming and J lost 4 bases, with 13 bases between them. Germline lookup yields CDR1 SQVTM and CDR2 ANQGSEA. CDR3 length: 14 residues. CDR3 coding DNA: TGCAGCGTTGAAGGGAAGGCTACTAGAGAGACCCAGTACTTC. Protein sequence: CSVEGKATRETQYF.

In this sample, this clonotype turned up a few times. This chain uses TRBV5-1 with TRBJ2-1; possibly TRBD1 for D (6 bases). Germline assignment: CDR1 SGHRS and CDR2 YFSETQ. The CDR3 contains 15 residues. Trimming removed 6 bases from V and 2 bases from J, with 15 bases in between. The CDR3: CASTRQAGPYNEQFF. In nucleotides, the CDR3 is TGCGCCAGCACCAGACAGGCTGGCCCCTACAATGAGCAGTTCTTC.

This chain connects TRBV6-5 to TRBJ2-1, with D hard to call. Trimming pared 4 bases from V and 2 bases from J, leaving 12 bases between. CDR3 size: 15 residues. Germline assignment: CDR1 MNHEY and CDR2 SVGAGI. DNA of the CDR3: TGTGCCAGCAGTTCACCCCGACGGGCCTACAATGAGCAGTTCTTC. Its protein product is CASSSPRRAYNEQFF.

This clonotype was seen repeatedly, ten times or more. V and J are TRBV28 and TRBJ2-7; 10 nucleotides match TRBD1. This CDR3 comprises 14 residues. Per germline, CDR1 MDHEN and CDR2 SYDVKM. Unmatched junction bases numbered 5, after V lost 5 bases and J lost 4 bases. The CDR3 nucleotides are TGTGCCAGCAGTCCCTGGACAGGGGGATACGAGCAGTACTTC. It codes for CASSPWTGGYEQYF.

The chain combines TRBV20-1 with TRBJ1-1; perhaps TRBD1 as D (6 bases). V was trimmed by 6 bases and J by 0 bases, leaving 17 bases between them. In germline, CDR1 is DFQATT, CDR2 SNEGSKA (reference sequence). The CDR3 runs 15 residues. In DNA form, the CDR3 reads TGCAGTGCACACGGACAGTACCTCATGAACACTGAAGCTTTCTTT. Protein sequence: CSAHGQYLMNTEAFF.

The rearrangement links TRBV5-1 to TRBJ2-5; the D gene could be TRBD1 or TRBD2 (5 bases each). CDR3 size: 17 residues. Germline loops: CDR1 SGHRS, CDR2 YFSETQ. Trimming pared 2 bases from V and 4 bases from J, leaving 21 bases between. This CDR3 is CASSFSGTRGSGETQYF. CDR3 DNA sequence: TGCGCCAGCAGCTTCAGTGGGACCCGAGGTTCTGGAGAGACCCAGTACTTC.

There are a few counts of this clonotype. The rearrangement links TRBV2 to TRBJ2-7; TRBD1 or TRBD2 may be the D gene (5 bases each). From germline, CDR1 is SNHLY and CDR2 FYNNEI. The CDR3 extends over 15 amino acids. V gave up 4 bases and J gave up 9 bases, with 22 bases separating them. The CDR3: CASSVGVQGWTPQYF. The CDR3 nucleotides read TGTGCCAGCAGTGTTGGGGTTCAGGGATGGACTCCGCAGTACTTC.

This chain uses TRBV10-3 with TRBJ2-4; TRBD1 agrees at 10 bases. Trimming cost V 2 bases and J 3 bases; bases outside gene matches: 10. Germline V gene data show CDR1 as ENHRY and CDR2 as SYGVKD. This CDR3 comprises 18 residues. The chain's CDR3 is CAISETLGTGVFKNIQYF. The DNA of the CDR3 is TGTGCCATCAGTGAGACCCTTGGGACAGGGGTTTTCAAAAACATTCAGTACTTC.

The table lists this clonotype with a few counts. The chain has TRBV28 and TRBJ2-3; 11 positions match TRBD1. The J segment lost 4 bases and the V segment lost 5 bases, leaving 5 bases of the junction unmatched. This CDR3 comprises 15 residues. Germline-derived CDR1 and CDR2 are MDHEN and SYDVKM. The CDR3 spells CASSDGQGAADTQYF. DNA of the CDR3: TGTGCCAGCAGTGATGGACAGGGGGCCGCAGATACGCAGTATTTT. The whole variable domain, filled in from reference TRBV28 and TRBJ2-3, reads DVKVTQSSRYLVKRTGEKVFLECVQDMDHENMFWYRQDPGLGLRLIYFSYDVKMKEKGDIPEGYSVSREKKERFSLILESASTNQTSMYLCASSDGQGAADTQYFGPGTRLTVL.

The table lists this clonotype with a few counts. The DNA of the CDR3 is TGTGCCAGCAGAGTCTCGGGTGTGGAGACCCAGTACTTC. Translation: CASRVSGVETQYF. The rearrangement joins TRBV12-3 or TRBV12-4 to TRBJ2-5; D remains ambiguous. Trimming cost V 6 bases and J 5 bases, with 13 bases left between them. The CDR3 loop spans 13 amino acids.

The sample holds a few counts of this clonotype. The chain couples TRBV4-1 to TRBJ1-5, with unresolved D. V lost 1 base and J lost 5, with 9 bases in between. CDR1 and CDR2 (germline): MGHRA, YSYEKL. This CDR3 region has 14 residues. CDR3 nucleotide sequence: TGCGCCAGCAGCCAAGTCGACAATCATCAGCCCCAGCATTTT. It encodes CASSQVDNHQPQHF.

This clonotype showed up just a few times. The rearrangement joins TRBV5-1 to TRBJ1-1; D possibly corresponds to TRBD1 (6 bases). Deletions cut 0 bases from V and 0 bases from J, with 12 bases between. Germline assignment: CDR1 SGHRS and CDR2 YFSETQ. CDR3 length: 16 residues. The CDR3, as DNA: TGCGCCAGCAGCTTGGAGGGGGGTAGGATGAACACTGAAGCTTTCTTT. The encoded protein is CASSLEGGRMNTEAFF.

V gene TRBV10-2 combines with J gene TRBJ2-5, with D maybe TRBD1 (5 bases). This CDR3 has 13 residues. V lost 1 base to trimming and J lost 7 bases, with 10 bases between them. CDR1 is WSHSY and CDR2 is SAAADI in the germline V gene. The CDR3, as DNA: TGCGCCAGCAGTGAGTTAGGGGTTGGGACCCAGTACTTC. This codes for CASSELGVGTQYF.

The chain couples TRBV29-1 to TRBJ2-2, with 8 bases fitting TRBD1. V lost 3 bases to trimming and J lost 7 bases; unmatched junction nucleotides: 4. The germline V gene has CDR1 SQVTM and CDR2 ANQGSEA. CDR3 length equals 13 residues. The DNA of the CDR3 is TGCAGCGTTGACCAGGGGGCGGACGGGGAGCTGTTTTTT. Protein product: CSVDQGADGELFF.

This clonotype was seen only a few times. The rearrangement joins TRBV7-2 to TRBJ2-1; 12 nucleotides align to TRBD2. The CDR3 contains 17 residues. Germline CDR1 is SGHTA and CDR2 is FQGNSA. Trimming cost V 2 bases and J 6 bases; bases outside gene matches: 8. The DNA of the CDR3 is TGTGCCAGCAGCTTATGGGTCCGGACTAGCGGGACCAATGAGCAGTTCTTC. It yields the protein CASSLWVRTSGTNEQFF.

The chain links TRBV25-1 to TRBJ1-4, with 7 bases identical to TRBD1. J lost 8 bases, V lost 6 bases, and 15 bases had no gene match. The CDR3 length is 16 residues. From germline, CDR1 is MGHDK and CDR2 SYGVNS. CDR3 sequence reads: CASSERLTGSREKLFF. The CDR3 DNA is TGTGCCAGCAGCGAAAGACTGACAGGGAGTCGGGAAAAACTGTTTTTT.

This clonotype showed up just a few times. The chain uses TRBV12-3 or TRBV12-4 and TRBJ2-4, with D hard to call. The V and J ends lost 3 bases and 0 bases respectively, with 6 bases between them. This CDR3 is built from 14 residues. CDR3 DNA sequence: TGTGCCAGCAGTTTTGCAGTAGCCAAAAACATTCAGTACTTC. It encodes CASSFAVAKNIQYF.

The chain recombines TRBV28 with TRBJ2-7; D gene uncertain. CDR3 length equals 14 residues. Germline CDR1 and CDR2: MDHEN and SYDVKM. V gave up 3 bases and J gave up 2 bases, with 11 bases separating them. The CDR3: CASSLPAQAYEQYF. The DNA for the CDR3 is TGTGCCAGCAGTTTGCCCGCGCAAGCCTACGAGCAGTACTTC.